The 23 T cell receptor beta chains listed next were all sequenced from one sample in a study of blood T cell repertoires in COVID-19. TCRdb's table, derived via immunoSEQ multiplex PCR, lists solely in-frame clones and lacks some. The sample has about 260,000 clones, 88% seen once. The sample consisted of peripheral blood. These receptors were obtained from a man in his sixties who had recovered from COVID-19.

The V call is TRBV19, the J call TRBJ2-2; the D gene is possibly TRBD1 (5 bases). V lost 3 bases, J lost 2 bases, and 10 bases lay in between. This CDR3 contains 15 residues. Germline values: CDR1 LNHDA, CDR2 SQIVND (reference sequence). The CDR3 loop is CASSIGQGNTGELFF. CDR3 bases: TGTGCCAGTAGTATCGGGCAGGGAAACACCGGGGAGCTGTTTTTT.

The chain employs TRBV7-2 and TRBJ2-5, with D tentatively TRBD2 (7 bases). The CDR3 spans 17 residues. Trimming stripped 3 bases from V and 2 bases from J, with 19 bases between. CDR1 is SGHTA and CDR2 is FQGNSA in the germline V gene. CDR3 bases: TGTGCCAGCAGCTTTCAATCAAGGCGGGGGCGTCAAGAGACCCAGTACTTC. This sequence encodes CASSFQSRRGRQETQYF.

V gene TRBV7-6 combines with J gene TRBJ2-5; D is perhaps TRBD2 (5 bases). This CDR3 has 16 residues. V was trimmed by 5 bases and J by 1 base, leaving 17 bases between them. CDR1 and CDR2 from the germline V gene are SGHVS and FNYEAQ. The CDR3 coding sequence is TGTGCCAGCAGCCTAACCGACGACGGGATCCAAGAGACCCAGTACTTC. This translates into CASSLTDDGIQETQYF.

The rearrangement uses TRBV19 and TRBJ1-2, with TRBD1 matching over 9 bases. V lost 6 bases to trimming and J lost 8 bases; unmatched junction nucleotides: 13. CDR1 is LNHDA, CDR2 SQIVND, per germline (reference sequence). The CDR3 length is 15 residues. The CDR3 sequence: CASRRDREFQAGYTF. The CDR3 region has the DNA TGTGCCAGTAGGCGGGACAGGGAATTCCAAGCCGGCTACACCTTC.

The chain combines TRBV5-1 with TRBJ1-1; 7 bases agree with TRBD1. After removal of 4 bases from V and 4 bases from J, the junction contained 7 bases not matched to a gene. This CDR3 has 14 residues. Germline V CDR1 and CDR2: SGHRS, YFSETQ. CDR3 sequence: CASSRGQTFTEAFF. For the CDR3, the DNA is TGCGCCAGCAGCCGGGGACAGACGTTCACTGAAGCTTTCTTT.

The CDR3 here is CASSLRLDEQYF. CDR3 in DNA: TGTGCCAGCAGCTTAAGACTAGACGAGCAGTACTTC. The chain combines TRBV7-9 with TRBJ2-7, with a possible D match to TRBD2 (6 bases). CDR3 length equals 12 residues. In germline, CDR1 is SEHNR, CDR2 FQNEAQ (reference sequence). Trimming left V 2 bases short and J 5 bases short, with 7 bases between. Full variable domain (rest looked up from reference TRBV7-9 and TRBJ2-7): DTGVSQNPRHKITKRGQNVTFRCDPISEHNRLYWYRQTLGQGPEFLTYFQNEAQLEKSRLLSDRFSAERPKGSFSTLEIQRTEQGDSAMYLCASSLRLDEQYFGPGTRLTVT.

This chain joins TRBV19 and TRBJ2-2; D unresolved. The V end lost 7 bases, the J end lost 4 bases, and 7 bases lay between the germline ends. The CDR3 length is 12 residues. Germline CDR1 reads LNHDA; CDR2 reads SQIVND (reference sequence). The CDR3 sequence is CASITRTGELFF. The CDR3 DNA follows: TGTGCCAGTATCACACGCACCGGGGAGCTGTTTTTT.

The CDR3 nucleotides read TGCGCCAGCAGCCTTCGGGGGGACCGAGCCTACGAGCAGTACTTC. The encoded protein is CASSLRGDRAYEQYF. This chain connects TRBV4-1 to TRBJ2-7; 7 bases are shared with TRBD2. The germline V gene encodes CDR1 MGHRA and CDR2 YSYEKL. V lost 4 bases and J lost 2; bases outside the gene matches: 8. The length of the CDR3 is 15 residues.

The chain couples TRBV6-2 or TRBV6-3 to TRBJ2-7; a weak D match, TRBD2 (7 bases). V was cut by 4 bases and J by 6 bases, with 19 bases left in between. The germline V gene encodes CDR1 MNHEY and CDR2 SVGEGT. The CDR3 consists of 15 residues. The CDR3 reads CASSSVWRGGGEQYF. The CDR3 DNA sequence: TGTGCCAGCAGTTCAGTCTGGAGGGGGGGAGGCGAGCAGTACTTC.

In this sample, this clone turned up once. The rearrangement links TRBV3-1 (or the pseudogene TRBV3-2) to TRBJ2-2; 8 bases agree with TRBD2. CDR3 length: 16 amino acids. Germline V CDR1 and CDR2: LGHDT, YNNKEL (reference sequence). Trimming took 1 base from V and 0 from J; bases not matched to a gene: 1. The CDR3: CASSQAGGPNTGELFF. As DNA, the CDR3 is TGTGCCAGCAGCCAAGCGGGGGGGCCGAACACCGGGGAGCTGTTTTTT.

The chain combines TRBV7-9 with TRBJ1-4; 9 bases match TRBD1. J lost 8 bases, V lost 5 bases, and 15 bases had no gene match. The length of the CDR3 is 17 residues. The germline V gene has CDR1 SEHNR and CDR2 FQNEAQ (reference sequence). The CDR3 DNA sequence: TGTGCCAGCAGCCCGACTGGGGTCGGGACAGGGTACGAAAAACTGTTTTTT. Protein product: CASSPTGVGTGYEKLFF.

The rearrangement joins TRBV5-5 to TRBJ2-1; possible D gene TRBD1, 6 bases. V gave up 0 bases and J gave up 12 bases, with 10 bases separating them. The CDR3 totals 12 residues. The germline CDR1 and CDR2 sequences are SGHKS and YYEKEE (reference sequence). As DNA, the CDR3 is TGTGCCAGCAGCTTGGACAGGGTTCCGCAGTTCTTC. Protein: CASSLDRVPQFF.

The gene calls are TRBV11-3 and TRBJ2-3; weak D call: TRBD1 (6 bases). The V gene's germline CDR1 is SGHNT and CDR2 YENEEA. Deletions cut 4 bases from V and 1 base from J, with 15 bases between. CDR3 length equals 16 residues. CDR3 residues: CASSSRQGLGTDTQYF. The CDR3 DNA follows: TGTGCCAGCAGCTCCCGCCAGGGGCTGGGCACAGATACGCAGTATTTT. Full variable domain (missing parts from reference TRBV11-3 and TRBJ2-3): EAGVVQSPRYKIIEKKQPVAFWCNPISGHNTLYWYLQNLGQGPELLIRYENEEAVDDSQLPKDRFSAERLKGVDSTLKIQPAELGDSAVYLCASSSRQGLGTDTQYFGPGTRLTVL.

In DNA form, the CDR3 reads TGTGCCAGCAGCCTCCGGGGGGGACACCAAGCCGATTCACCCCTCCACTTT. It yields the protein CASSLRGGHQADSPLHF. The chain has TRBV9 and TRBJ1-6; D perhaps matches TRBD1 (6 bases). With 4 bases removed from V and 8 bases from J, the gap between germline ends came to 22 bases. The CDR3 is 17 residues long. CDR1 and CDR2 from the germline V gene are SGDLS and YYNGEE.

The chain recombines TRBV5-1 with TRBJ2-5; D unresolved. V gave up 4 bases and J gave up 5 bases, with 15 bases separating them. Germline V CDR1 and CDR2: SGHRS, YFSETQ. The CDR3 runs to 14 residues. This CDR3 is CASSAIGVGETQYF. CDR3 nucleotide sequence: TGCGCCAGCAGCGCGATCGGAGTCGGGGAGACCCAGTACTTC.

The CDR3 coding sequence is TGTGCCAGCAGCTCCTATCAGGCTAACTATGGCTACACCTTC. Its protein product is CASSSYQANYGYTF. The chain combines TRBV5-6 with TRBJ1-2; D remains ambiguous. Trimming removed 3 bases from V and 0 bases from J, with 9 bases in between. The CDR3 consists of 14 residues. Germline V lookup: CDR1 SGHDT, CDR2 YYEEEE. Full variable domain (outside the CDR3, taken from reference TRBV5-6 and TRBJ1-2): DAGVTQSPTHLIKTRGQQVTLRCSPKSGHDTVSWYQQALGQGPQFIFQYYEEEERQRGNFPDRFSGHQFPNYSSELNVNALLLGDSALYLCASSSYQANYGYTFGSGTRLTVV.

This chain connects TRBV19 to TRBJ1-4; D not resolved. V gave up 4 bases and J gave up 3 bases, with 12 bases separating them. The length of the CDR3 is 15 residues. CDR1 is LNHDA and CDR2 is SQIVND in the germline V gene (reference sequence). The CDR3 loop reads CASSTIRLSNEKLFF. CDR3 coding DNA: TGTGCCAGTAGTACTATCAGGTTATCTAATGAAAAACTGTTTTTT.

The chain carries TRBV11-2 and TRBJ2-3; D unclear. Between the trimmed V and J ends, which lost 3 bases and 5 bases, there was a span of 12 bases. The CDR3 consists of 14 residues. Germline V gene sequence: CDR1 SGHAT, CDR2 FQNNGV. In DNA, the CDR3 is TGTGCCAGCAGCTTTTTGTTAGCCGAAGATACGCAGTATTTT. This translates into CASSFLLAEDTQYF.

The chain carries TRBV5-1 and TRBJ2-1; 8 bases are a match to TRBD2. The V segment lost 0 bases and the J segment 6 bases; nucleotides outside the gene matches: 5. Per germline, CDR1 SGHRS and CDR2 YFSETQ. The CDR3 is made up of 15 amino acids. CDR3 bases: TGCGCCAGCAGCTTGGCGGGGGGGCCTTTCAATGAGCAGTTCTTC. Translation: CASSLAGGPFNEQFF.

This chain's CDR3 is CASSPGSQDAHYEQYF. CDR3 DNA: TGTGCCAGCAGCCCCGGGAGCCAAGATGCCCACTACGAGCAGTACTTC. The chain uses TRBV7-6 and TRBJ2-7, with D perhaps matching TRBD2 (6 bases). The CDR3 has 16 residues. With 5 bases removed from V and 3 bases from J, the gap between germline ends came to 20 bases. Germline lookup yields CDR1 SGHVS and CDR2 FNYEAQ. Combining the CDR3 with reference TRBV7-6 and TRBJ2-7 gives the whole variable domain GAGVSQSPRYKVTKRGQDVALRCDPISGHVSLYWYRQALGQGPEFLTYFNYEAQQDKSGLPNDRFSAERPEGSISTLTIQRTEQRDSAMYRCASSPGSQDAHYEQYFGPGTRLTVT.

The chain is built from TRBV5-1 and TRBJ2-7; 9 bases align to TRBD2. This CDR3 comprises 16 residues. The V gene end was trimmed by 4 bases and the J gene end by 0 bases; junction bases not matched to a gene: 8. CDR1 is SGHRS and CDR2 is YFSETQ in the germline V gene. This CDR3 reads CASSPPGLAISYEQYF. DNA for the CDR3: TGCGCCAGCAGCCCACCGGGACTAGCCATCTCCTACGAGCAGTACTTC.

The chain uses TRBV9 and TRBJ2-2; weak D call: TRBD2 (7 bases). This CDR3 is 18 amino acids long. Per the germline V gene, CDR1 is SGDLS and CDR2 is YYNGEE. The V end lost 5 bases, the J end lost 2 bases, and 22 bases lay between the germline ends. The CDR3 sequence is CASSPIGGGRVNTGELFF. In DNA form, the CDR3 reads TGTGCCAGCAGTCCCATAGGGGGAGGGCGGGTAAACACCGGGGAGCTGTTTTTT.

The chain recombines TRBV7-6 with TRBJ2-2, with 8 bases aligning to TRBD2. Germline V gene lookup returns CDR1 SGHVS and CDR2 FNYEAQ. The CDR3 totals 17 residues. The trim removed 0 bases at V and 8 bases at J, leaving 11 bases unmatched. The CDR3 loop is CASSLANSLAGTGELFF. CDR3 sequence (DNA): TGTGCCAGCAGCTTAGCCAACTCCTTAGCGGGGACGGGGGAGCTGTTTTTT.